This T cell receptor beta chain was profiled in a study of T cell responses to AZD1222 COVID-19 vaccine. Regarding the study as a whole: Spike-specific TCR breadth rose after two AZD1222 doses, and depth rose as well.

With regard to this clone: As yet, its antigen is unknown.

V lost 3 bases, J lost 8 bases, and 5 bases stayed unmatched. The length of the CDR3 is 13 residues. Per the germline V gene, CDR1 is MDHEN and CDR2 is SYDVKM. Method: immunoSEQ multiplex PCR; TCRdb's copy keeps in-frame clones and lacks some. The sample holds about 140,000 clones; 90% to 95% are singletons and the top ten take 12%. This TCR came from an adult who had recovered from COVID-19. The chain recombines TRBV28 with TRBJ1-2; 8 nucleotides match TRBD1. Sequencing was performed on peripheral blood, taken after recovery from COVID-19. CDR3 amino acids: CASSLDRVRGYTF. In DNA, the CDR3 is TGTGCCAGCAGTTTGGACAGGGTGAGGGGCTACACCTTC.